Following are 23 T cell receptor beta chains from one sample sequenced in a study of T cell repertoires in cytomegalovirus infection. The antigens these receptors bind are not known. A single record per CDR3 protein comes from TCRdb applying MiXCR to the reads. Among around 750,000 distinct CDR3 sequences, over 25% were seen once, and the ten largest hold 9.5% to 15%. Sequencing was performed on cultured CD8+ T cells from PBMCs, taken from culture after CMV antigen stimulation. Source of these receptors: a human donor in good health (CMV status not recorded). Some clones in this sample may be carry-over from other donors' samples.

The rearrangement links TRBV7-9 to TRBJ1-2; D is unclear. This CDR3 is built from 12 residues. Germline CDR1 and CDR2: SEHNR and FQNEAQ (reference sequence). V lost 8 bases to trimming and J lost 2 bases, with 9 bases between them. This chain's CDR3 is CASARRNYGYTF. CDR3 DNA sequence: TGTGCCAGCGCCCGCCGAAACTATGGCTACACCTTC. Full variable domain (missing parts from reference TRBV7-9 and TRBJ1-2): DTGVSQNPRHKITKRGQNVTFRCDPISEHNRLYWYRQTLGQGPEFLTYFQNEAQLEKSRLLSDRFSAERPKGSFSTLEIQRTEQGDSAMYLCASARRNYGYTFGSGTRLTVV.

This clonotype was seen a handful of times. The rearrangement links TRBV6-5 to TRBJ2-3; tentatively, D is TRBD1 or TRBD2 (5 bases each). CDR3 size: 17 residues. Trimming left V 0 bases short and J 1 base short, with 14 bases between. Germline values: CDR1 MNHEY, CDR2 SVGAGI. The CDR3 nucleotides are TGTGCCAGCAGTTACTCAAGACAGAGGGCCCGCACAGATACGCAGTATTTT. Translated: CASSYSRQRARTDTQYF.

The chain is built from TRBV9 and TRBJ2-3; tentatively, D is TRBD1 (5 bases). The CDR3 contains 14 residues. Per the germline V gene, CDR1 is SGDLS and CDR2 is YYNGEE. Trimming took off 1 base at V and 2 bases at J, with 8 bases between the two ends. CDR3: CASSVTGSTDTQYF. CDR3 in DNA: TGTGCCAGCAGCGTAACAGGTTCCACAGATACGCAGTATTTT.

The J gene is TRBJ2-1, the V gene TRBV3-1; D is undetermined. V was clipped by 1 base and J by 5 bases, with 15 bases between them. This CDR3 has 16 amino acids. Germline assignment: CDR1 LGHDT and CDR2 YNNKEL (reference sequence). This chain's CDR3 is CASSQVNFGNDNEQFF. CDR3 DNA sequence: TGTGCCAGCAGCCAAGTGAACTTCGGCAATGACAATGAGCAGTTCTTC.

V is TRBV29-1 and J is TRBJ2-2; D possibly corresponds to TRBD1 (6 bases). Looked up from germline, CDR1 is SQVTM and CDR2 is ANQGSEA. This CDR3 is 18 amino acids long. V was shortened by 0 bases and J by 4 bases, with 21 bases between the two germline ends. This CDR3 reads CSVEDWTQGEGSTGELFF. CDR3 sequence (DNA): TGCAGCGTTGAAGATTGGACACAGGGAGAAGGATCCACCGGGGAGCTGTTTTTT.

The gene calls are TRBV12-3 or TRBV12-4 and TRBJ1-2; 7 nucleotides line up with TRBD1. The CDR3 length is 14 residues. With 7 bases clipped from V and 6 bases from J, the junction kept 11 bases outside the gene matches. The CDR3 DNA reads as TGTGCCAGCACCTTGGCAGGGGGAGGTGATGGCTACACCTTC. It yields the protein CASTLAGGGDGYTF.

This clonotype was detected many times. The CDR3 nucleotides are TGTGCCAGCAGCGAGGTCGAGGGAGATACGCAGTATTTT. Translating gives CASSEVEGDTQYF. The chain recombines TRBV7-2 with TRBJ2-3, with a tentative D call TRBD2 (5 bases). V lost 5 bases to trimming and J lost 5 bases, with 11 bases between them. CDR3 length: 13 residues. In germline, CDR1 is SGHTA, CDR2 FQGNSA.

J is TRBJ1-2 and V is TRBV19; 10 bases are a match to TRBD1. The germline CDR1 and CDR2 sequences are LNHDA and SQIVND (reference sequence). J gave up 6 bases and V 7 bases, and 8 bases lay outside the gene matches. The CDR3 runs to 14 residues. Written as DNA, the CDR3 is TGTGCCAGTACCACCCCGGGGACAGGGGATGGCTACACCTTC. This gives the protein CASTTPGTGDGYTF.

DNA for the CDR3: TGTGCCAGCAGCTTGGGAAGCGGTTTCGAGCAGTACTTC. It is translated as CASSLGSGFEQYF. The chain has TRBV7-9 and TRBJ2-7, with D maybe TRBD2 (5 bases). Germline V lookup: CDR1 SEHNR, CDR2 FQNEAQ (reference sequence). V dropped 3 bases and J dropped 6 bases, with 12 bases sitting between them. The length of the CDR3 is 13 residues.

This chain joins TRBV3-1 and TRBJ2-5; 8 bases agree with TRBD2. From germline, CDR1 is LGHDT and CDR2 YNNKEL (reference sequence). The CDR3 spans 15 residues. Unmatched junction bases numbered 7, after V lost 2 bases and J lost 5 bases. The CDR3 spells CASSQLLAEQETQYF. The DNA of the CDR3 is TGTGCCAGCAGCCAACTACTAGCGGAGCAGGAGACCCAGTACTTC.

This clonotype turned up a few times. The chain uses TRBV29-1 and TRBJ1-1, with D perhaps matching TRBD1 (6 bases). Trimming cost V 4 bases and J 4 bases, with 10 bases left between them. The CDR3 length is 12 residues. CDR1 SQVTM and CDR2 ANQGSEA come from the germline V gene. The CDR3 is CSVAQGFTEAFF. The CDR3 nucleotides read TGCAGCGTTGCCCAGGGGTTCACTGAAGCTTTCTTT.

This clonotype was seen many times. The chain employs TRBV19 and TRBJ2-1, with TRBD2 matching 8 bases. V gave up 5 bases and J gave up 0 bases; unmatched junction bases: 6. Germline CDR1 is LNHDA and CDR2 is SQIVND (reference sequence). The CDR3 covers 16 residues. The CDR3 DNA reads TGTGCCAGTAGTGCCTTAGCGGGGAGCTCCTACAATGAGCAGTTCTTC. This translates into CASSALAGSSYNEQFF.

J is TRBJ1-4 and V is TRBV6-6; D unclear. With 2 bases removed from V and 8 bases from J, the gap between germline ends came to 12 bases. The CDR3 runs to 14 residues. CDR1 MNHNY and CDR2 SVGAGI come from the germline V gene (reference sequence). The CDR3 coding sequence is TGTGCCAGCAGTTACACCGGGGTAAACGAAAAACTGTTTTTT. This gives the protein CASSYTGVNEKLFF.

V and J are TRBV4-1 and TRBJ2-2; possibly TRBD2 for D (7 bases). Germline V lookup: CDR1 MGHRA, CDR2 YSYEKL. This CDR3 region has 13 residues. Trimming removed 7 bases at V and 5 bases at J, with 11 bases between. The CDR3 coding sequence is TGCGCCAGCATGGCGGGGGCGACCGGGGAGCTGTTTTTT. Translating gives CASMAGATGELFF.

The J gene is TRBJ2-7, the V gene TRBV7-6; 10 bases are shared with TRBD1. CDR3 length equals 15 residues. The J segment lost 5 bases and the V segment lost 5 bases, leaving 9 bases of the junction unmatched. From germline, CDR1 is SGHVS and CDR2 FNYEAQ. Here the CDR3 reads CASSDRDRGTNEQYF. CDR3 nucleotide sequence: TGTGCCAGCAGCGACCGGGACAGGGGAACGAACGAGCAGTACTTC.

This chain links TRBV20-1 with TRBJ1-3; 8 bases align to TRBD1. The junction had 9 bases not matched to a gene; V was cut back by 3 bases and J by 5 bases. CDR1 DFQATT and CDR2 SNEGSKA come from the germline V gene (reference sequence). This CDR3 comprises 15 residues. The CDR3 here is CSARGATGGRNTIYF. CDR3 nucleotides: TGCAGTGCTAGGGGGGCAACAGGGGGGAGAAACACCATATATTTT.

V gene TRBV7-4 combines with J gene TRBJ2-1; 15 bases fit TRBD2. The trim removed 4 bases at V and 8 bases at J, leaving 6 bases unmatched. This CDR3 has 16 amino acids. Germline CDR1 and CDR2: SGHVT and SQSDAQ. The CDR3 DNA reads TGTGCCAGCAGCTCCGGGACTAGCGGGGGGAGGCATGAGCAGTTCTTC. Translated, it gives CASSSGTSGGRHEQFF.

In this sample, this clonotype turned up many times. The CDR3 here is CASGLVIDLEDTEAFF. CDR3 in DNA: TGTGCTAGTGGTTTGGTAATCGATTTAGAGGACACTGAAGCTTTCTTT. The genes are TRBV12-5 and TRBJ1-1; D remains unclear. The CDR3 runs 16 residues. V was cut by 0 bases and J by 3 bases, with 14 bases left in between. The germline CDR1 and CDR2 sequences are LGHNT and FRNRAP.

This clonotype was picked up a small number of times. The CDR3 is CASSPWTSGAQETQYF. CDR3 DNA: TGTGCCAGCAGTCCCTGGACTAGCGGGGCACAAGAGACCCAGTACTTC. The rearrangement joins TRBV12-3 or TRBV12-4 to TRBJ2-5; 12 positions agree with TRBD2. J gave up 2 bases and V 5 bases, and 6 bases lay outside the gene matches. The CDR3 consists of 16 residues.

This clonotype was picked up many times. The chain's CDR3 is CASSYSSSGATTSSYNEQFF. For the CDR3, the DNA is TGTGCCAGCAGTTACTCTTCTAGCGGGGCCACTACCAGCTCCTACAATGAGCAGTTCTTC. The chain uses TRBV6-5 and TRBJ2-1, with 9 positions matching TRBD2. The CDR3 covers 20 residues. V trimming: 0 bases; J trimming: 0 bases; junction bases outside the gene matches: 12. CDR1 is MNHEY and CDR2 is SVGAGI in the germline V gene.

This clonotype was detected ten times or more. V gene TRBV7-8 combines with J gene TRBJ1-3; 10 bases are shared with TRBD1. CDR1 and CDR2 from the germline V gene are SGHVS and FQNEAQ. With 4 bases clipped from V and 3 bases from J, the junction kept 12 bases outside the gene matches. CDR3 length: 18 residues. This CDR3 reads CASSSRGGQGYFGNTIYF. CDR3 nucleotide sequence: TGTGCCAGCAGCTCTAGAGGGGGACAGGGGTATTTTGGAAACACCATATATTTT.

CDR3 in DNA: TGTGCCAGCAGTCCTGACAGGAGCGAGACCCAAGAGACCCAGTACTTC. This sequence encodes CASSPDRSETQETQYF. The chain uses TRBV6-1 and TRBJ2-5, with D possibly matching TRBD1 (6 bases). V was pared by 5 bases and J by 1 base, with 17 bases between. CDR1 is MNHNS, CDR2 SASEGT, per germline. The CDR3 runs 16 residues.

In this sample, this clonotype turned up once. This chain joins TRBV7-6 and TRBJ1-1; D uncertain. The CDR3 runs 13 residues. Germline V gives CDR1 SGHVS, CDR2 FNYEAQ. Trimming took off 2 bases at V and 3 bases at J, with 7 bases between the two ends. In nucleotides, the CDR3 is TGTGCCAGCAGCTTATTGGATTACACTGAAGCTTTCTTT. Its protein is CASSLLDYTEAFF.